Sequencing of this T cell receptor beta chain was carried out in a study of T-cell reconstitution after alpha-beta-depleted transplantation in children. CDR1 is SGDLS, CDR2 YYNGEE, per germline. The V gene end was trimmed by 0 bases and the J gene end by 0 bases; junction bases not matched to a gene: 8. This CDR3 contains 18 residues. A note on this clonotype: Its antigen is as yet unknown.

The study, taken as a whole, reports: T-cell counts and diversity were attributed mostly to newly produced T cells one year after transplant. Where alpha-beta T cells came from about two months after transplant was reportedly several hundred expanded graft clones.

The authors prepared the TCRbeta library with unique molecular identifiers. TCRdb ran MiXCR on the PCR reads and lists one entry per CDR3 protein. The sample lists about 460,000 distinct CDR3 sequences, roughly a tenth occurring once. The material sequenced was PBMCs, taken before TCRalphabeta/CD19-depleted stem cell transplant. The chain uses TRBV9 and TRBJ2-1, with 8 bases lining up with TRBD2. This receptor was obtained from a child aged 2-9 years with inherited bone marrow failure, due to receive a stem cell transplant. The CDR3 sequence is CASSVGLAGPSSYNEQFF. The CDR3 DNA is TGTGCCAGCAGCGTAGGGCTAGCGGGCCCGAGCTCCTACAATGAGCAGTTCTTC.